The clone carrying this T cell receptor (beta chain) has a single count. The antigen is undetermined. CDR1 is MDHEN and CDR2 is SYDVKM in the germline V gene. This CDR3 contains 13 residues. Trimming cost V 2 bases and J 10 bases; bases outside gene matches: 4. The data originate from a study of T cells after posttransplantation cyclophosphamide. The study, taken as a whole, reports: Skin or GI-infiltrating T cells shared few TRB sequences with blood. Recipient CMV seropositivity and CMV reactivation strongly tracked TRB clonality. Donor-recipient repertoire similarity was low at 1-2 months, rising over year one.

Using immunoSEQ multiplex PCR, the repertoire was profiled, and TCRdb retains in-frame clones only, with some absent. The table shows 3,000 to 4,000 clones, with about 84% occurring only once. The related graft donor's blood sample was taken on the day of bone marrow donation. V gene TRBV28 combines with J gene TRBJ2-1; 8 bases agree with TRBD2. This TCR was sampled from a woman aged 55-69 years in good health, CMV-negative, and a related stem cell transplant donor. Sequencing input: memory CD8+ T cells sorted from blood. CDR3 sequence: CASSLNIAGEQFF. CDR3 sequence (DNA): TGTGCCAGCAGTTTAAACATAGCGGGGGAGCAGTTCTTC.